A selection of T cell receptor beta chains follows, all from one sample in a study of shared clonotypes between healthy human individuals. Method: immunoSEQ multiplex PCR; TCRdb's copy keeps in-frame clones and lacks some. The data hold some 2 million clones, with over 85% observed a single time. Sequenced: naive CD8+ T cells sorted from blood. These TCRs come from a man aged 18 to 29 in good health. Each CDR3 is given with its conserved first and last residue. The order of the fields is J gene, CDR3 length, V gene, CDR3 protein.

TRBJ1-1 | 12 | TRBV29-1 | CSADGGHVEAFF
TRBJ2-7 | 17 | TRBV9 | CASSPHSTGTLVVEQYF
TRBJ1-6 | 17 | TRBV4-3 | CASSQDRSGREDSPLHF
TRBJ2-1 | 12 | TRBV4-3 | CASSQYGNEQFF
TRBJ1-4 | 12 | TRBV11-2 | CASTRGVDELFF
TRBJ2-3 | 14 | TRBV30 | CAWSPGVGTDTQYF
TRBJ2-1 | 13 | TRBV11-2 | CASSLDLGGSQFF
TRBJ1-2 | 18 | TRBV29-1 | CSVEDDRGSGISNYGYTF
TRBJ1-1 | 16 | TRBV6-5 | CASSYSLGGLNTEAFF
TRBJ2-5 | 18 | TRBV7-6 | CASSLESLLGAAYETQYF
TRBJ1-5 | 15 | TRBV7-9 | CASDSGADSNQPQHF
TRBJ2-2 | 14 | TRBV6-5 | CASSYRENTGELFF
TRBJ2-7 | 15 | TRBV27 | CASSSPRTGTYEQYF
TRBJ2-2 | 15 | TRBV2 | CASSGGDLNTGELFF
TRBJ2-7 | 13 | TRBV5-4 | CASSLAGPYEQYF
TRBJ2-2 | 16 | TRBV27 | CASSSTGAPYTGELFF
TRBJ1-3 | 15 | TRBV6-1 | CASSELTYLGNTIYF
TRBJ2-7 | 13 | TRBV28 | CASSETTGTEQYF
TRBJ2-7 | 13 | TRBV6-1 | CASSGSGPGEQYF
TRBJ2-7 | 15 | TRBV9 | CASSVGDAIVYEQYF
TRBJ2-3 | 17 | TRBV11-2 | CASSLEASASFADTQYF
TRBJ2-2 | 14 | TRBV7-9 | CASTQGENTGELFF
TRBJ2-1 | 15 | TRBV2 | CASSLTAGASNEQFF
TRBJ2-7 | 16 | TRBV27 | CASSLRAKVPSYEQYF
TRBJ1-5 | 14 | TRBV9 | CASSVGTGDQPQHF
TRBJ1-3 | 15 | TRBV5-8 | CASSQAVYSGNTIYF
TRBJ1-4 | 16 | TRBV4-3 | CASSQDPGQGWEKLFF
TRBJ2-3 | 14 | TRBV28 | CASSFFGLTDTQYF
TRBJ1-1 | 13 | TRBV7-9 | CASSPGQGVEAFF
TRBJ2-5 | 13 | TRBV7-9 | CASSSTLAETQYF
TRBJ1-5 | 14 | TRBV11-3 | CASSSQGDNQPQHF
TRBJ1-1 | 12 | TRBV10-3 | CAISEGGTEAFF
TRBJ2-7 | 15 | TRBV7-8 | CASSPGTSGRYEQYF
TRBJ1-2 | 14 | TRBV28 | CASSLGGGNYGYTF
TRBJ2-1 | 15 | TRBV27 | CASSLGWGTYNEQFF
TRBJ2-5 | 14 | TRBV28 | CASSPGGEGETQYF
TRBJ2-2 | 12 | TRBV7-9 | CASSLYTGELFF
TRBJ2-2 | 14 | TRBV6-5 | CASSPTGETGELFF
TRBJ1-6 | 15 | TRBV6-5 | CASRHWTGDNSPLHF
TRBJ2-1 | 16 | TRBV27 | CASSLSVAGGYNEQFF
TRBJ2-1 | 17 | TRBV4-3 | CASSQDPGPRVLDEQFF
TRBJ2-3 | 15 | TRBV27 | CASSFGPGGLDTQYF
TRBJ2-3 | 14 | TRBV5-1 | CASSPVLAADTQYF
TRBJ1-2 | 12 | TRBV29-1 | CSVQGQGHGYTF
TRBJ2-7 | 12 | TRBV11-2 | CASSSPGVEQYF
TRBJ2-1 | 14 | TRBV19 | CASSMVGIDNEQFF
TRBJ2-5 | 14 | TRBV7-8 | CASSLTEGEETQYF
TRBJ1-6 | 14 | TRBV19 | CASRLGQGDSPLHF
TRBJ2-3 | 15 | TRBV27 | CASSLWGVGTDTQYF
TRBJ2-1 | 13 | TRBV27 | CASGASSYNEQFF
TRBJ1-5 | 13 | TRBV5-6 | CASSLGARPPQHF